Each of the 12 T cell receptor beta chains below was sequenced from the same sample in a study of T-cell memory formation after mild COVID-19. TCRdb ran MiXCR on the 5' RACE reads and lists one entry per CDR3 protein. The profile shows 200,000 to 250,000 distinct CDR3 sequences, around 25% of them singletons. Sequencing was performed on PBMCs or a T cell subset sorted from them (not recorded which). All receptors derive from an adult woman who had mild COVID-19 (a few samples of this study predate the infection). Cell type and time point are not known.

This clonotype was found a few times. The chain couples TRBV6-4 to TRBJ2-3; D gene unclear. Trimming pared 6 bases from V and 6 bases from J, leaving 16 bases between. The germline V gene has CDR1 MRHNA and CDR2 SNTAGT. CDR3 length: 14 amino acids. The CDR3 sequence: CASSPDLNWDTQYF. The CDR3 nucleotides are TGTGCCAGCAGCCCCGACCTAAATTGGGATACGCAGTATTTT.

V is TRBV11-2 and J is TRBJ2-1; D unclear. Germline V CDR1 and CDR2: SGHAT, FQNNGV. The CDR3 sequence is 12 residues long. Trimming shortened V by 4 bases and J by 6 bases, and 7 bases separated the two germline ends. The CDR3 sequence is CASSSRFNEQFF. In DNA form, the CDR3 reads TGTGCCAGCAGCTCCCGATTCAATGAGCAGTTCTTC.

This sequence joins TRBV29-1 and TRBJ1-1, with TRBD1 as a possible D gene (5 bases). V lost 8 bases, J lost 0 bases, and 10 bases lay in between. The CDR3 contains 12 residues. Germline CDR1 and CDR2: SQVTM and ANQGSEA. The chain's CDR3 is CSSGALNTEAFF. In DNA, the CDR3 is TGCAGCTCCGGGGCCCTGAACACTGAAGCTTTCTTT.

The CDR3 loop is CSVGWGQGAEAFF. Here the CDR3 DNA reads TGCAGCGTGGGATGGGGACAGGGGGCTGAAGCTTTCTTT. This chain links TRBV29-1 with TRBJ1-1, with TRBD1 identical over 11 bases. This CDR3 contains 13 residues. Trimming removed 6 bases from V and 6 bases from J; junction bases left unmatched: 6. Germline-derived CDR1 and CDR2 are SQVTM and ANQGSEA.

A note on this clonotype: Relative to the germline gene, one junction end is altered; a read error may explain this. The gene calls are TRBV20-1 and TRBJ1-1; D is uncertain. The length of the CDR3 is 11 residues. Germline CDR1 reads DFQATT; CDR2 reads SNEGSKA (reference sequence). The DNA of the CDR3 is TGCAGTGCCAGAGGTCTCTATGAAGCTTTCTTT. Protein sequence: CSARGLYEAFF.

A few counts support this clonotype. V is TRBV29-1 and J is TRBJ2-1; 8 positions match TRBD1. CDR3 length equals 14 residues. The trim removed 7 bases at V and 6 bases at J, leaving 11 bases unmatched. CDR1 and CDR2 from the germline V gene are SQVTM and ANQGSEA. CDR3 DNA: TGCAGCGGCGCCAGGGGGCTGTCCACCAATGAGCAGTTCTTC. Amino acids: CSGARGLSTNEQFF.

This clonotype was recorded a few times. The chain links TRBV3-1 to TRBJ2-1, with 7 nucleotides matching TRBD1. Germline V lookup: CDR1 LGHDT, CDR2 YNNKEL (reference sequence). The CDR3 sequence is 15 residues long. V trimming: 1 base; J trimming: 5 bases; junction bases outside the gene matches: 5. In DNA form, the CDR3 reads TGTGCCAGCAGCCAAGCCGGACAGGCCCACAATGAGCAGTTCTTC. Translating gives CASSQAGQAHNEQFF.

V is TRBV30 and J is TRBJ1-5, with D possibly matching TRBD1 (6 bases). CDR3 length: 14 amino acids. Trimming stripped 6 bases from V and 6 bases from J, with 18 bases between. Germline CDR1 GTSNPN, CDR2 SVGIG (reference sequence). CDR3 sequence reads: CACQGSAGFQPQHF. In DNA, the CDR3 is TGTGCCTGCCAGGGGAGCGCGGGGTTTCAGCCCCAGCATTTT.

This rearrangement joins TRBV7-2 to TRBJ2-2; D is unresolved. In germline, CDR1 is SGHTA, CDR2 FQGNSA. The CDR3 extends over 15 amino acids. The germline V and J ends were trimmed by 1 base and 0 bases, with 6 bases remaining between them. CDR3 in amino acids: CASSLVRANTGELFF. The CDR3 region has the DNA TGTGCCAGCAGCTTAGTTAGGGCGAACACCGGGGAGCTGTTTTTT.

V and J are TRBV7-9 and TRBJ2-2; D is ambiguous. Deletions cut 1 base from V and 4 bases from J, with 7 bases between. This CDR3 has 14 amino acids. Germline CDR1 and CDR2: SEHNR and FQNEAQ (reference sequence). CDR3 residues: CASSLVMSTGELFF. The CDR3 DNA follows: TGTGCCAGCAGCTTAGTTATGAGCACCGGGGAGCTGTTTTTT.

This clonotype was found a few times. The chain couples TRBV12-3 or TRBV12-4 to TRBJ2-5, with no clear D. This CDR3 comprises 13 residues. V was cut by 6 bases and J by 4 bases, with 12 bases left in between. CDR3 DNA sequence: TGTGCCAGCAGACGCGTAAATGGAGAGACCCAGTACTTC. Its protein is CASRRVNGETQYF.

The sample holds a few counts of this clonotype. The rearrangement uses TRBV12-3 or TRBV12-4 and TRBJ2-7, with 12 nucleotides matching TRBD1. This CDR3 spans 17 amino acids. V lost 2 bases to trimming and J lost 1 base; unmatched junction nucleotides: 6. CDR3 sequence reads: CASSLQGTGGFSYEQYF. The CDR3 region has the DNA TGTGCCAGCAGTTTACAGGGGACAGGGGGCTTTTCCTACGAGCAGTACTTC.